This T cell receptor (beta chain) was observed in a study of shared clonotypes between healthy human individuals. Methods used by the authors: Filtering differed, since immunoSEQ gave only junction sequences and no quality scores. Data came from immunoSEQ multiplex PCR; TCRdb stores just in-frame clones and leaves some out. That table supplies the V and J calls and clone size; D and trimming were determined from the DNA. The sample yields about 1.5 million clones, 95% to 99% seen once. V was pared by 2 bases and J by 5 bases, with 13 bases between. CDR3 length: 14 amino acids. Germline CDR1 is SGHRS and CDR2 is YFSETQ.

The rearrangement joins TRBV5-1 to TRBJ1-1; D uncertain. Input material: naive CD4+ T cells sorted from blood. This sample's subset: CD45RA+ positively selected. The clonotype was recovered from a man under 40 in good health. Here the CDR3 reads CASSFVKKGTEAFF. The DNA for the CDR3 is TGCGCCAGCAGCTTCGTGAAGAAAGGGACTGAAGCTTTCTTT.